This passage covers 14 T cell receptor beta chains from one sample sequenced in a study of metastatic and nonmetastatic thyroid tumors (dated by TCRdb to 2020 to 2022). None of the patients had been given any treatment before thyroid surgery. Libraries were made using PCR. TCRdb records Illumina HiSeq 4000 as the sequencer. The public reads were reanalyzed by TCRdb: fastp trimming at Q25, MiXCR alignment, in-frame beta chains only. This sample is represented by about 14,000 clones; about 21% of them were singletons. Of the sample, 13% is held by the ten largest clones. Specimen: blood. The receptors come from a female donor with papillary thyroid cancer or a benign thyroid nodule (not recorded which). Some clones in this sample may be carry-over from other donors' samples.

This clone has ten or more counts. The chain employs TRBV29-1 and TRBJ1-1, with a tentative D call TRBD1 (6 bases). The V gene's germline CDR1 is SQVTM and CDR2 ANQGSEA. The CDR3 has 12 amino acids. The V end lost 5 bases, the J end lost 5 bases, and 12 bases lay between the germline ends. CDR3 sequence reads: CSVLRGATEAFF. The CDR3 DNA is TGCAGCGTTTTACGGGGGGCAACTGAAGCTTTCTTT. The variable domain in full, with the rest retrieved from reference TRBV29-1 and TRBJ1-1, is SAVISQKPSRDICQRGTSLTIQCQVDSQVTMMFWYRQQPGQSLTLIATANQGSEATYESGFVIDKFPISRPNLTFSTLTVSNMSPEDSSIYLCSVLRGATEAFFGQGTRLTVV.

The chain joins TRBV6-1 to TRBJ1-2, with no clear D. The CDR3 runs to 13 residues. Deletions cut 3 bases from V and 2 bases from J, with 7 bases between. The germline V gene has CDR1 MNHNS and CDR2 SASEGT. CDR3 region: CASSEGKNYGYTF. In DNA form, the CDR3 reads TGTGCCAGCAGTGAGGGGAAGAACTATGGCTACACCTTC.

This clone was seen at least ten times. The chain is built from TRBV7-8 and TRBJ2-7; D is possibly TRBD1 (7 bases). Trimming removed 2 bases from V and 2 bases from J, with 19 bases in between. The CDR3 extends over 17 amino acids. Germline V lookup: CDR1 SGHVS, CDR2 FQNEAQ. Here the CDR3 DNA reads TGTGCCAGCAGCTTAATCGGCGGGACAGAGAGCGCCTACGAGCAGTACTTC. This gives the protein CASSLIGGTESAYEQYF.

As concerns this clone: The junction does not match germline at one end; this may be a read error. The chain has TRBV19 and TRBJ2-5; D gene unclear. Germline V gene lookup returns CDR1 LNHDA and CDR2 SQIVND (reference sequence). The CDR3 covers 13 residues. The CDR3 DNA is TGTGCCAGTTGTATTGTGCAGGACGAGACCCAGTACTTC. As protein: CASCIVQDETQYF.

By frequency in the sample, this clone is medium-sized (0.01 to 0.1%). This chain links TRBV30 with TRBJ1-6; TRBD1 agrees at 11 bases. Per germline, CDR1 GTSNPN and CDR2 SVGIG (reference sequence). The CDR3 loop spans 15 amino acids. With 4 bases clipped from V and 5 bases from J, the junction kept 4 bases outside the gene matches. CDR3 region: CAWIGQGANNSPLHF. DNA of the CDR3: TGTGCCTGGATTGGACAGGGGGCAAATAATTCACCCCTCCACTTT.

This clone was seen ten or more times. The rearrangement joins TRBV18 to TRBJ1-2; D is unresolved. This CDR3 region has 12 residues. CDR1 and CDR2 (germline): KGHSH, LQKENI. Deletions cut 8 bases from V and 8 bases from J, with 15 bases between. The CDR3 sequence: CASAQGLYGYTF. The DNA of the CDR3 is TGTGCCAGCGCACAAGGTCTGTACGGCTACACCTTC.

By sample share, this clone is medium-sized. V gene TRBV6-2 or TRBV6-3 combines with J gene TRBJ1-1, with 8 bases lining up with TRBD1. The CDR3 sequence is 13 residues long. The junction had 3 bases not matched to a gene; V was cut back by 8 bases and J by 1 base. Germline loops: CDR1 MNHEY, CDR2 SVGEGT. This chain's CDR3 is CASSGQENTEAFF. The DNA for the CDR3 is TGTGCCAGCTCGGGACAGGAGAACACTGAAGCTTTCTTT.

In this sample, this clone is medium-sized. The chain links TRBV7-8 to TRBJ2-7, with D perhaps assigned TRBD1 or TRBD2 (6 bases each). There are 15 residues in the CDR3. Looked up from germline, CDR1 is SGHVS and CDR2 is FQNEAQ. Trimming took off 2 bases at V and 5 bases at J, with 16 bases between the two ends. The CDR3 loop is CASSLYEGGTHEQYF. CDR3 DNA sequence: TGTGCCAGCAGCTTATATGAGGGGGGAACCCACGAGCAGTACTTC.

CDR3 loop: CATSDWDSSGANVLTF. For the CDR3, the DNA is TGTGCCACCAGTGATTGGGACAGCTCTGGGGCCAACGTCCTGACTTTC. This sequence joins TRBV24-1 and TRBJ2-6; 7 bases line up with TRBD1. Germline CDR1 reads KGHDR; CDR2 reads SFDVKD. The junction had 0 bases not matched to a gene; V was cut back by 2 bases and J by 0 bases. The CDR3 length is 16 residues.

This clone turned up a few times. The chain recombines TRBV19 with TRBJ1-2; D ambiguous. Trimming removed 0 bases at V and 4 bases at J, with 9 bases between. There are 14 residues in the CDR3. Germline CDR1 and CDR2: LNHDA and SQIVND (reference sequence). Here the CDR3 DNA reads TGTGCCAGTAGTATAGAGGATGAGTTCTATGGCTACACCTTC. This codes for CASSIEDEFYGYTF.

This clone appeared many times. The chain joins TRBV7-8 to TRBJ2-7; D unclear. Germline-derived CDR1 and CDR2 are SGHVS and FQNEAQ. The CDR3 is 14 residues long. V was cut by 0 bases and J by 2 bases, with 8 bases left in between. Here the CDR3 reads CASSLAHGTYEQYF. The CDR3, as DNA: TGTGCCAGCAGCTTAGCGCATGGTACCTACGAGCAGTACTTC.

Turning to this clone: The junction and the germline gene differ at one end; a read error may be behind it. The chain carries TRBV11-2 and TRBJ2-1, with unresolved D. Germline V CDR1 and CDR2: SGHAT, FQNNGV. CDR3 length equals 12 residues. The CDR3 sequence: CASSTSLDEHFF. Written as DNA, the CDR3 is TGTGCCAGCAGCACATCTCTCGATGAGCATTTCTTC.

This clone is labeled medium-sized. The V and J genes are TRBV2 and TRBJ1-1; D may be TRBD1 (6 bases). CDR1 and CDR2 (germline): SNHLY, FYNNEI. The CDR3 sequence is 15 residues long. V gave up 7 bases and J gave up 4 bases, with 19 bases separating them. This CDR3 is CASNRGDAGSTEAFF. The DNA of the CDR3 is TGTGCCAGCAATAGGGGGGACGCGGGGAGCACTGAAGCTTTCTTT.

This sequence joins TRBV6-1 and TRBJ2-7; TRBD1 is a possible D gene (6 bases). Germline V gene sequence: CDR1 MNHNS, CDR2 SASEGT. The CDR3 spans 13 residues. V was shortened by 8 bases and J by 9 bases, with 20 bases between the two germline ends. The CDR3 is CASHQTITGLQYF. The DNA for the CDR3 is TGTGCCAGCCACCAAACGATAACAGGGCTGCAGTACTTC.